This TCR beta chain was captured by sequencing in a study of shared clonotypes between healthy human individuals. With respect to this clone: Its antigen is as yet unknown.

The study, taken as a whole, reports: Measured sharing among donors was expected to vary with sequencing depth.

The method was immunoSEQ multiplex PCR; TCRdb's version includes in-frame clones alone and lacks a portion of them. The table has approximately 1,500,000 clones, 95% to 99% seen once. The TCR was taken from a young man in good health. Sequences were obtained from naive CD4+ T cells sorted from blood. Subset denoted: CD45RA+ positively selected.

The CDR3 DNA sequence: TGTGCCAGCAAACACTTCCGAACAGATACGCAGTATTTT. Its protein product is CASKHFRTDTQYF. The V gene is TRBV13, the J gene TRBJ2-3; D is uncertain. The germline V and J ends were trimmed by 7 bases and 3 bases, with 11 bases remaining between them. Germline CDR1 reads PRHDT; CDR2 reads FYEKMQ (reference sequence). The CDR3 extends over 13 amino acids.